These 3 T cell receptor beta chains share one sample of origin, sequenced in a study of vaccination and CD4 T cells after COVID-19. CD4+ T cells that had been cultured provided DNA sequenced with the Oncomine TCR Beta short-read assay. One entry per CDR3 protein results from TCRdb running MiXCR on the PCR reads. Among 11,000 to 15,000 distinct CDR3 sequences listed, 50% to 55% were seen once. Treatment indicated: roughly 11-day PBMC culture with coronavirus spike peptide pools or control peptides (ViraFEST assay). Their antigens are not known. Sequences were obtained from CD4+ T cells from blood, cultured in vitro. The receptors derive from a human donor who had recovered from COVID-19.

V usage is TRBV28 and J usage is TRBJ1-1, with D tentatively TRBD1 (5 bases). Germline lookup yields CDR1 MDHEN and CDR2 SYDVKM. The CDR3 contains 15 residues. The V and J ends lost 5 bases and 5 bases respectively, with 18 bases between them. This CDR3 is CASSGAGGRRTEAFF. The DNA of the CDR3 is TGTGCCAGCAGTGGCGCCGGGGGGAGGAGGACTGAAGCTTTCTTT.

This clonotype was recorded once. This rearrangement joins TRBV6-1 to TRBJ2-1; 13 bases agree with TRBD2. This CDR3 region has 18 residues. Germline lookup yields CDR1 MNHNS and CDR2 SASEGT. With V trimmed by 10 bases and J by 4 bases, 16 bases remained unmatched. For the CDR3, the DNA is TGTGCCACCAAGGCAACTAGCGGGAGGGCCGTAGCGTACAATGAGCAGTTCTTC. Its translation: CATKATSGRAVAYNEQFF.

This clonotype was counted between two and nine times. This chain connects TRBV7-2 to TRBJ1-5, with D perhaps TRBD1 (6 bases). CDR3 length: 15 amino acids. Trimming removed 1 base from V and 9 bases from J, with 16 bases in between. The germline CDR1 and CDR2 sequences are SGHTA and FQGNSA. CDR3 protein: CASSLGQGLGGPQHF. CDR3 bases: TGTGCCAGCAGCTTAGGTCAGGGGCTAGGAGGGCCCCAGCATTTT.